Listed here are 28 T cell receptor beta chains from one sample, sequenced in a study of T-cell reconstitution after alpha-beta-depleted transplantation in children. As it was prepared, the TCRbeta library received unique molecular identifiers. TCRdb fed the PCR reads into MiXCR, producing one record per CDR3 protein. The profile shows around 700,000 distinct CDR3 sequences, about an eighth of them singletons. The specimen comprised PBMCs, sampled before TCRalphabeta/CD19-depleted stem cell transplant. All receptors derive from a girl between 2 and 10 years old with congenital amegakaryocytic thrombocytopenia, due to receive a stem cell transplant.

This clonotype was counted between two and nine times. The chain joins TRBV10-3 to TRBJ2-7, with a weak D call TRBD1 (6 bases). Between the trimmed V and J ends, which lost 8 bases and 3 bases, there was a span of 35 bases. CDR1 is ENHRY, CDR2 SYGVKD, per germline. The CDR3 runs 20 residues. The CDR3 DNA sequence: TGTGCCATCTCCGTGGGGGAACAGGGAGATTACCCCGACCACTTCTACGAGCAGTACTTC. Residues: CAISVGEQGDYPDHFYEQYF.

This clonotype was seen at least ten times. V is TRBV24-1 and J is TRBJ2-3, with D unclear. V shed 9 bases and J shed 6 bases, with 9 bases lying between them. Germline V gene data show CDR1 as KGHDR and CDR2 as SFDVKD. The CDR3 sequence is 11 residues long. CDR3 residues: CATQFSDTQYF. CDR3 bases: TGTGCCACCCAATTCTCCGATACGCAGTATTTT.

This clonotype was counted between two and nine times. The chain couples TRBV5-1 to TRBJ2-7; D gene unclear. The CDR3 contains 14 residues. CDR1 and CDR2 (germline): SGHRS, YFSETQ. V was trimmed by 4 bases and J by 1 base, leaving 12 bases between them. CDR3 loop: CASSPPDSSYEQYF. The CDR3 DNA reads TGCGCCAGCAGCCCGCCCGACTCTTCCTACGAGCAGTACTTC.

This sequence joins TRBV12-3 or TRBV12-4 and TRBJ2-3; D is possibly TRBD2 (6 bases). The CDR3 spans 13 residues. V was clipped by 10 bases and J by 1 base, with 12 bases between them. The CDR3 nucleotides read TGTGCCACTGGGGCTAGCGGCACAGATACGCAGTATTTT. Translated: CATGASGTDTQYF.

This clonotype appeared a few times. This sequence joins TRBV12-3 or TRBV12-4 and TRBJ1-5; D possibly corresponds to TRBD1 (5 bases). The CDR3 spans 15 residues. Trimming shortened V by 4 bases and J by 7 bases, and 17 bases separated the two germline ends. In DNA form, the CDR3 reads TGTGCCAGCAGTTCGACAGAGCAGGCCCGCCAGCCCCAGCATTTT. Protein sequence: CASSSTEQARQPQHF.

This clonotype was picked up many times. V is TRBV20-1 and J is TRBJ1-1; no clear D. The CDR3 length is 14 residues. Trimming cost V 3 bases and J 1 base, with 12 bases left between them. CDR1 DFQATT and CDR2 SNEGSKA come from the germline V gene (reference sequence). CDR3 nucleotide sequence: TGCAGTGCTAGGTCCAGCCGGGGGAACACTGAAGCTTTCTTT. Translated, it gives CSARSSRGNTEAFF.

The chain joins TRBV9 to TRBJ2-1; either TRBD1 or TRBD2 may fit D (6 bases each). V lost 3 bases to trimming and J lost 7 bases, with 14 bases between them. Germline V lookup: CDR1 SGDLS, CDR2 YYNGEE. This CDR3 is built from 14 residues. The CDR3 is CASSEGGLRNEQFF. DNA for the CDR3: TGTGCCAGCAGCGAGGGGGGCCTTCGGAATGAGCAGTTCTTC.

This clonotype was counted at least ten times. This chain links TRBV5-1 with TRBJ1-1, with 7 positions matching TRBD1. Germline V gene data show CDR1 as SGHRS and CDR2 as YFSETQ. This CDR3 is built from 17 residues. Trimming at V came to 0 bases and at J to 0 bases, leaving 8 bases not matched to a gene. The CDR3 spells CASSLARDSFMNTEAFF. The CDR3 coding sequence is TGCGCCAGCAGCTTGGCCCGGGACAGTTTTATGAACACTGAAGCTTTCTTT.

Ten or more counts support this clonotype. V is TRBV9 and J is TRBJ1-1; unclear D gene. CDR3 size: 14 residues. Germline CDR1 reads SGDLS; CDR2 reads YYNGEE. V was pared by 4 bases and J by 3 bases, with 13 bases between. The CDR3 nucleotides are TGTGCCAGCAGCCCCCGGACGGACTACACTGAAGCTTTCTTT. It translates to CASSPRTDYTEAFF.

The count of this clonotype is one. V is TRBV20-1 and J is TRBJ1-5, with a weak D call TRBD1 (6 bases). The CDR3 sequence is 15 residues long. The ends were cut back, 1 base at V and 4 bases at J, with 14 bases in the middle. The germline gives CDR1 DFQATT, CDR2 SNEGSKA (reference sequence). Written as DNA, the CDR3 is TGCAGTGCTAGAGGTCCCCCAGGGGTAAATCAGCCCCAGCATTTT. Amino acid sequence: CSARGPPGVNQPQHF.

A few counts support this clonotype. J is TRBJ2-7 and V is TRBV27; tentatively, D is TRBD1 (6 bases). This CDR3 is built from 14 residues. The V gene's germline CDR1 is MNHEY and CDR2 SMNVEV (reference sequence). V lost 2 bases and J lost 4, with 12 bases in between. The DNA for the CDR3 is TGTGCCAGCAGTTTACGACAGGCACATTACGAGCAGTACTTC. Amino acid sequence: CASSLRQAHYEQYF.

V usage is TRBV7-8 and J usage is TRBJ2-7, with 9 bases fitting TRBD1. Germline values: CDR1 SGHVS, CDR2 FQNEAQ. This CDR3 has 15 amino acids. The ends lost 5 bases at V and 5 bases at J; junction bases unmatched: 10. The CDR3 protein is CASSPTGTGIDEQYF. For the CDR3, the DNA is TGTGCCAGCAGCCCAACCGGGACAGGGATCGACGAGCAGTACTTC.

This clonotype was seen repeatedly, ten times or more. The chain recombines TRBV29-1 with TRBJ1-1; D is unclear. Trimming removed 4 bases at V and 6 bases at J, with 12 bases between. The CDR3 is made up of 12 amino acids. Germline lookup yields CDR1 SQVTM and CDR2 ANQGSEA. The CDR3 is CSVGSAEAEAFF. The CDR3 coding sequence is TGCAGCGTTGGTTCAGCCGAAGCTGAAGCTTTCTTT.

This clonotype was seen a few times. This chain connects TRBV7-8 to TRBJ2-7; 9 nucleotides agree with TRBD2. The CDR3 consists of 14 residues. The V gene's germline CDR1 is SGHVS and CDR2 FQNEAQ. The V segment lost 5 bases and the J segment 3 bases; nucleotides outside the gene matches: 5. CDR3 coding DNA: TGTGCCAGCAGCCACCGGACTAGCGTCTACGAGCAGTACTTC. The encoded protein is CASSHRTSVYEQYF.

This clonotype was counted many times. This rearrangement joins TRBV5-6 to TRBJ2-1; D not certain. CDR1 SGHDT and CDR2 YYEEEE come from the germline V gene. Trimming pared 2 bases from V and 6 bases from J, leaving 6 bases between. CDR3 length: 12 residues. The CDR3: CASSFSANEQFF. For the CDR3, the DNA is TGTGCCAGCAGCTTCTCCGCCAATGAGCAGTTCTTC. Full variable domain (rest looked up from reference TRBV5-6 and TRBJ2-1): DAGVTQSPTHLIKTRGQQVTLRCSPKSGHDTVSWYQQALGQGPQFIFQYYEEEERQRGNFPDRFSGHQFPNYSSELNVNALLLGDSALYLCASSFSANEQFFGPGTRLTVL.

This clonotype appeared a few times. V usage is TRBV29-1 and J usage is TRBJ2-2; either TRBD1 or TRBD2 may fit D (5 bases each). CDR3 length: 15 amino acids. V lost 6 bases and J 2 bases, leaving 16 bases between the germline ends. Germline-derived CDR1 and CDR2 are SQVTM and ANQGSEA. The CDR3 region has the DNA TGCAGCGTGGCCCGAGGGGAGCCTAACACCGGGGAGCTGTTTTTT. It yields the protein CSVARGEPNTGELFF.

The table lists this clonotype with many counts. The chain links TRBV12-3 or TRBV12-4 to TRBJ2-2; TRBD1 matches at 8 bases. V shed 4 bases and J 0 bases; nucleotides not matched to a gene: 1. The CDR3 contains 15 residues. CDR3: CASSSGGPNTGELFF. CDR3 DNA sequence: TGTGCCAGCAGTTCAGGGGGCCCGAACACCGGGGAGCTGTTTTTT.

This clonotype was detected ten times or more. The chain combines TRBV20-1 with TRBJ2-2; weak D call: TRBD2 (6 bases). The CDR3 runs 13 residues. V was shortened by 2 bases and J by 6 bases, with 10 bases between the two germline ends. Germline assignment: CDR1 DFQATT and CDR2 SNEGSKA (reference sequence). CDR3 amino acids: CSARRLVPGELFF. As DNA, the CDR3 is TGCAGTGCTAGAAGACTAGTTCCCGGGGAGCTGTTTTTT.

CDR3 bases: TGTGCCAGTAGTATAAAGACAGGGGGGGCTGAAGCTTTCTTT. It codes for CASSIKTGGAEAFF. This rearrangement joins TRBV19 to TRBJ1-1; 9 bases fit TRBD1. V lost 2 bases and J lost 6; bases outside the gene matches: 4. The germline V gene encodes CDR1 LNHDA and CDR2 SQIVND (reference sequence). The CDR3 sequence is 14 residues long.

This clonotype has ten or more counts. This sequence joins TRBV5-1 and TRBJ2-7, with D tentatively TRBD1 (5 bases). The V end was cut by 0 bases, the J end by 5 bases, with 9 bases between. This CDR3 spans 13 amino acids. Germline loops: CDR1 SGHRS, CDR2 YFSETQ. The chain's CDR3 is CASSLVTGDEQYF. The CDR3 DNA reads TGCGCCAGCAGCTTGGTCACAGGCGACGAGCAGTACTTC.

This clonotype has at least ten counts. The chain has TRBV20-1 and TRBJ2-3; D unresolved. Germline V gives CDR1 DFQATT, CDR2 SNEGSKA (reference sequence). V gave up 2 bases and J gave up 2 bases, with 11 bases separating them. The CDR3 contains 14 residues. The CDR3 is CSARLGPSTDTQYF. The CDR3 region has the DNA TGCAGTGCTAGACTAGGCCCTTCCACAGATACGCAGTATTTT.

As regards this clonotype: A much bigger clone sits one base away, suggesting this may be a read error. The chain recombines TRBV7-7 with TRBJ2-1; D is uncertain. CDR3 length equals 15 residues. Germline CDR1 and CDR2: SSHAT and FNYEAQ (reference sequence). The CDR3 here is CARSFNFYTDNEQFF. The CDR3 region has the DNA TGTGCCAGAAGCTTTAACTTTTACACCGACAATGAGCAGTTCTTC.

V gene TRBV11-2 combines with J gene TRBJ2-1, with TRBD1 identical over 7 bases. Per germline, CDR1 SGHAT and CDR2 FQNNGV. V was clipped by 5 bases and J by 0 bases; unmatched bases: 19. This CDR3 contains 20 residues. CDR3 loop: CASSPPYRGRVSTSYNEQFF. CDR3 DNA sequence: TGTGCCAGCAGCCCCCCCTACAGGGGCCGGGTCTCGACCTCCTACAATGAGCAGTTCTTC.

CDR3 in amino acids: CASSLNGGSGNEQFF. As DNA, the CDR3 is TGTGCCAGCAGCTTAAATGGAGGGAGTGGAAATGAGCAGTTCTTC. This chain links TRBV7-3 with TRBJ2-1; D may be TRBD2 (6 bases). V gave up 1 base and J gave up 7 bases, with 14 bases separating them. The CDR3 runs 15 residues. Germline CDR1 SGHTA, CDR2 FQGTGA.

This clonotype was observed at least ten times. The chain's CDR3 is CASRQDSNQPQHF. The CDR3 DNA sequence: TGTGCCAGCAGACAGGATAGCAATCAGCCCCAGCATTTT. The rearrangement joins TRBV25-1 to TRBJ1-5; maybe TRBD1 (5 bases). With 6 bases removed from V and 0 bases from J, the gap between germline ends came to 6 bases. CDR1 and CDR2 from the germline V gene are MGHDK and SYGVNS. This CDR3 contains 13 residues. The full variable domain, completed using reference TRBV25-1 and TRBJ1-5, is EADIYQTPRYLVIGTGKKITLECSQTMGHDKMYWYQQDPGMELHLIHYSYGVNSTEKGDLSSESTVSRIRTEHFPLTLESARPSHTSQYLCASRQDSNQPQHFGDGTRLSIL.

This clonotype was counted between two and nine times. This rearrangement joins TRBV5-1 to TRBJ1-2; D may be TRBD1 (5 bases). Trimming stripped 0 bases from V and 3 bases from J, with 9 bases between. The CDR3 extends over 14 amino acids. The germline CDR1 and CDR2 sequences are SGHRS and YFSETQ. The CDR3: CASSLGTNDYGYTF. In DNA form, the CDR3 reads TGCGCCAGCAGCTTGGGGACAAATGACTATGGCTACACCTTC.

The table lists this clonotype with many counts. The chain employs TRBV7-9 and TRBJ2-7; D is perhaps TRBD2 (5 bases). Per germline, CDR1 SEHNR and CDR2 FQNEAQ (reference sequence). V gave up 4 bases and J gave up 2 bases, with 15 bases separating them. This CDR3 spans 15 amino acids. The CDR3 sequence is CASSWESEPAYEQYF. The CDR3, as DNA: TGTGCCAGCAGCTGGGAGTCGGAACCTGCCTACGAGCAGTACTTC.

The sample holds a few counts of this clonotype. This chain connects TRBV28 to TRBJ1-2; no reliable D call. Germline CDR1 and CDR2: MDHEN and SYDVKM. Trimming took 6 bases from V and 6 from J, leaving 29 bases between them. This CDR3 spans 18 amino acids. Here the CDR3 DNA reads TGTGCCAGCAGGCTCGGGGTCGGACGCGGCGGATCGGTAAATGGCTACACCTTC. The encoded protein is CASRLGVGRGGSVNGYTF.